This T cell receptor (beta chain) was captured by sequencing in a study of shared clonotypes between healthy human individuals. V gave up 0 bases and J gave up 7 bases, with 6 bases separating them. Per germline, CDR1 SEHNR and CDR2 FQNEAQ (reference sequence). The CDR3 spans 13 residues. Some clones are missing from TCRdb's copy, which holds only in-frame ones; the method was immunoSEQ multiplex PCR. The data show just over 2,000,000 clones, around 96% seen once. CD8 cells regarded as naive lacked CD45RO, were positively chosen for CCR7, and omitted terminally differentiated effector memory CD45RA+ cells. All donors were Caucasian adults living in Nashville, Tennessee. As regards this clone: Its antigen is currently unknown.

Whole-study results and caveats: Donors were few, which limited the genetic and exposure-history diversity represented.

The sequencing sample was made of naive CD8+ T cells sorted from blood. The chain links TRBV7-9 to TRBJ2-2; D is unclear. This clonotype was obtained from a man in his late teens or twenties in good health. The CDR3 sequence: CASSLALDGELFF. The CDR3 DNA is TGTGCCAGCAGCTTAGCGTTAGACGGGGAGCTGTTTTTT.